The rows below give T cell receptor beta chains drawn from one sample of a study of blood T cell repertoires in COVID-19. Profiled with immunoSEQ multiplex PCR; TCRdb holds only in-frame clones, not every one. This table holds 300,000 or so clones, approximately 90% found once. Sequenced: peripheral blood. These receptors were collected from a woman aged 35 to 49 with acute or convalescent COVID-19. The CDR3 runs from the conserved cysteine through the conserved F or W. D genes are given only for firm matches. Rows may omit the clone size; those that give it use once, few, many or a size class.

d_call j_call clone_size v_call cdr3_nt cdr3_aa
- TRBJ1-1 once TRBV7-3 TGTGCCAGCAGCTTAGGTCCCCAAGCTCTTTTGAACTTT CASSLGPQALLNF
- TRBJ2-3 once TRBV10-2 TGCGCCAGCACCCGGGACACCGAACAGAGCACAGATACGCAGTATTTT CASTRDTEQSTDTQYF
TRBD2 TRBJ2-3 - TRBV11-3 TGTGCCAGCAGCCCCAGCGGGGGGGCCAATTCAGATACGCAGTATTTT CASSPSGGANSDTQYF
- TRBJ2-1 - TRBV2 TGTGCCAGCAGTGACTGGGGGCAGGGTAGCTACAATGAGCAGTTCTTC CASSDWGQGSYNEQFF
- TRBJ1-1 - TRBV29-1 TGCAGCGTTGGGGGCTCTGAAGCTTTCTTT CSVGGSEAFF
- TRBJ1-5 - TRBV18 TGTGCCAGCTCCCGCGGGGGGGAGAGCAATCAGCCCCAGCATTTT CASSRGGESNQPQHF
TRBD1 TRBJ1-1 - TRBV5-1 TGCGCCAGCAGCTCTGGACAGGGAATGAACACTGAAGCTTTCTTT CASSSGQGMNTEAFF
TRBD1 TRBJ1-2 - TRBV6-5 TGTGCCAGCAGTTATTTGGGACAGAACTATGGCTACACCTTC CASSYLGQNYGYTF
- TRBJ2-1 - TRBV4-2 TGTGCCAGCAGCCAAAGCGTACCCCAGGGAACCTACCCCTACAATGAGCAGTTCTTC CASSQSVPQGTYPYNEQFF
TRBD1 TRBJ1-2 - TRBV7-2 TGTGCCAGCAGCTGGAGACAGGGTGGGGCGGGAGGAAATGGCTACACCTTC CASSWRQGGAGGNGYTF
- TRBJ2-1 - TRBV29-1 TGCAGCGTGGGAGAGGGAAACGAGCAGTTCTTC CSVGEGNEQFF
- TRBJ1-6 once TRBV19 TGTGCCAGTAGTATCCTGCGTACAGGGAGCTCCTATAATTCACCCCTCCACTTT CASSILRTGSSYNSPLHF
- TRBJ1-3 - TRBV4-1 TGCGCCAGCAGCCAAGACGCAGGGCCCCCTGGAAACACCATATATTTT CASSQDAGPPGNTIYF
- TRBJ2-1 - TRBV5-8 TGTGCCAGCATCTTTTGGGCGTCCTACAATGAGCAGTTCTTC CASIFWASYNEQFF
- TRBJ1-2 few TRBV4-2 TGTGCCAGCAGCCTACAGGGCCAGAACTATGGCTACACCTTC CASSLQGQNYGYTF
TRBD1 TRBJ2-1 - TRBV7-9 TGTGCCAGCAGCTTAAGGGCGTCGGGACAGGGCTACAATGAGCAGTTCTTC CASSLRASGQGYNEQFF
- TRBJ1-2 many TRBV2 TGTGCCAGCAGTGTGCTCCGGAGTATAGGCTATGGCTACACCTTC CASSVLRSIGYGYTF